This TCR beta chain stems from a study of cytomegalovirus exposure and HLA in healthy donors. With regard to this clone: Antigen: not known.

Use of 60 Vbeta and 13 Jbeta primers characterized the PCR. In the original processing: It was a later analysis that counted 75 million to 90 million unique TCR beta chains, of which roughly 11 million were shared. TCRdb's copy holds only in-frame clones and misses some; the assay was immunoSEQ multiplex PCR. V and J calls and clone size are copied from that table; D and trimming were computed from the DNA. Its listing shows more than 60,000 clones. Broader study findings: Sequencing likely produced, as an artifact, a cluster of highly shared sequence variants. Common viral pathogens were later found to be apparently linked to several of the most significant clusters.

The trim removed 5 bases at V and 6 bases at J, leaving 8 bases unmatched. CDR3 length: 14 amino acids. Germline V gives CDR1 MDHEN, CDR2 SYDVKM. The chain couples TRBV28 to TRBJ1-1; TRBD1 aligns across 8 bases. This clonotype was sampled from a boy aged 10-17 years in good health and CMV-seronegative. Sample: PBMCs. CDR3 region: CASSAGGASPEAFF. CDR3 DNA: TGTGCCAGCAGTGCAGGGGGCGCAAGCCCTGAAGCTTTCTTT.